Shown below are 8 T cell receptor beta chains from a single sample sequenced in a study of cytomegalovirus exposure and HLA in healthy donors. PCR amplification relied on 60 Vbeta primers (plus 13 Jbeta primers). Profiled with immunoSEQ multiplex PCR; TCRdb holds only in-frame clones, not every one. In the table there are around 130,000 clones, approximately 80% of which are singletons. Sequencing was carried out using PBMCs. The receptors derive from a human donor in good health.

This clone was observed a single time. This chain uses TRBV28 with TRBJ1-6; D gene ambiguous. The V end lost 6 bases, the J end lost 5 bases, and 5 bases lay between the germline ends. The CDR3 length is 12 residues. Germline CDR1 MDHEN, CDR2 SYDVKM. The CDR3 DNA sequence: TGTGCCAGCAGAAACAATAATTCACCCCTCCACTTT. Protein: CASRNNNSPLHF. Supplemented by reference TRBV28 and TRBJ1-6, the full variable domain reads DVKVTQSSRYLVKRTGEKVFLECVQDMDHENMFWYRQDPGLGLRLIYFSYDVKMKEKGDIPEGYSVSREKKERFSLILESASTNQTSMYLCASRNNNSPLHFGNGTRLTVT.

This rearrangement joins TRBV6-1 to TRBJ2-7; D call uncertain. From germline, CDR1 is MNHNS and CDR2 SASEGT. V lost 5 bases to trimming and J lost 2 bases, with 13 bases between them. The CDR3 extends over 14 amino acids. CDR3 amino acids: CASSQNSGPYEQYF. The CDR3 DNA reads TGTGCCAGCAGTCAGAACTCAGGTCCCTACGAGCAGTACTTC.

CDR3 sequence (DNA): TGTGCCAGCGCTCATGGGAGGAGCAGAAACACCATATATTTT. Translating gives CASAHGRSRNTIYF. The chain links TRBV27 to TRBJ1-3; D is undetermined. CDR1 MNHEY and CDR2 SMNVEV come from the germline V gene (reference sequence). With 8 bases removed from V and 5 bases from J, the gap between germline ends came to 16 bases. The CDR3 spans 14 residues.

The chain recombines TRBV29-1 with TRBJ1-1; maybe TRBD1 (5 bases). V was clipped by 7 bases and J by 3 bases, with 15 bases between them. The germline V gene encodes CDR1 SQVTM and CDR2 ANQGSEA. This CDR3 is 13 amino acids long. The CDR3 coding sequence is TGCAGCGGGGGAGGGGTGGGGGACACTGAAGCTTTCTTT. It specifies CSGGGVGDTEAFF.

This clone was found a few times. Here the CDR3 reads CASSPTRNTEAFF. CDR3 bases: TGTGCCAGCAGCCCAACTAGGAACACTGAAGCTTTCTTT. The chain couples TRBV7-3 to TRBJ1-1; D gene uncertain. The CDR3 runs 13 residues. Germline V gene sequence: CDR1 SGHTA, CDR2 FQGTGA. The V gene lost 5 bases and the J gene lost 1 base, with 8 bases spanning the gap.

The V gene is TRBV13, the J gene TRBJ2-1; D remains unclear. The germline V gene encodes CDR1 PRHDT and CDR2 FYEKMQ (reference sequence). V lost 5 bases and J lost 3, with 11 bases in between. This CDR3 has 14 amino acids. CDR3 sequence (DNA): TGTGCCAGCAGCCTCCCCCTCCTCTACAATGAGCAGTTCTTC. Translating it yields CASSLPLLYNEQFF.

J is TRBJ2-1 and V is TRBV5-4; 8 bases line up with TRBD2. J lost 12 bases, V lost 0 bases, and 8 bases had no gene match. CDR1 and CDR2 from the germline V gene are SGHNT and YYREEE (reference sequence). The CDR3 is made up of 14 amino acids. CDR3 sequence reads: CASSLVGTSGLQFF. As DNA, the CDR3 is TGTGCCAGCAGCTTGGTTGGTACTAGCGGCCTGCAGTTCTTC.

The rearrangement uses TRBV18 and TRBJ1-1; possible D gene TRBD1, 6 bases. Trimming removed 6 bases at V and 0 bases at J, with 14 bases between. The CDR3 has 15 residues. CDR1 and CDR2 (germline): KGHSH, LQKENI. CDR3 amino acids: CASSQTTGMNTEAFF. CDR3 in DNA: TGTGCCAGCTCGCAGACAACAGGGATGAACACTGAAGCTTTCTTT.